The rows below give T cell receptor beta chains drawn from one sample of a study of CD8+ T cells in alopecia areata. Only in-frame clones appear in the TCRdb table, and some are missing; sequencing was by immunoSEQ multiplex PCR. The profile shows about 200,000 clones, 50% to 60% of them singletons. The source material was CD4+ T cells sorted from blood, sampled at week 4, from a patient treated with tofacitinib. The receptors derive from a human donor with alopecia areata. Each CDR3 is given without its conserved first and last residue.

j_gene | len | v_gene | CDR3aa
TRBJ1-1 | 12 | TRBV9 | ASSVVGSRTEAF
TRBJ2-5 | 11 | TRBV5-1 | ASSLDREETQY
TRBJ1-2 | 12 | TRBV30 | AWPGQTKNYGYT
TRBJ2-1 | 10 | TRBV6-5 | ASSYSANEQF
TRBJ2-1 | 11 | TRBV29-1 | SGEEGSYNEQF
TRBJ2-7 | 11 | TRBV18 | ASSPTSGYEQY
TRBJ2-5 | 11 | TRBV30 | AWSNTHPATQY
TRBJ2-3 | 11 | TRBV9 | ASRGGAGDTQY
TRBJ1-6 | 12 | TRBV18 | ASSPGTGNSPLH
TRBJ2-5 | 14 | TRBV18 | ASSPGLAEPTGTQY
TRBJ2-2 | 13 | TRBV6-6 | ASRSGLAGTGELF
TRBJ2-1 | 12 | TRBV5-1 | ASSTGGEYGEQF
TRBJ2-1 | 13 | TRBV4-1 | ASSQGGGGWNEQF
TRBJ2-1 | 10 | TRBV29-1 | SVVQGRNEQF
TRBJ1-1 | 13 | TRBV14 | ASSQRSGTGLGAF
TRBJ2-2 | 15 | TRBV10-2 | ASSEASGGSDTGELF
TRBJ2-1 | 11 | TRBV29-1 | SATSGANNEQF
TRBJ2-2 | 14 | TRBV28 | ASSYGLAGGTGELF
TRBJ2-2 | 12 | TRBV9 | ASSVDQGTGELF
TRBJ2-1 | 11 | TRBV7-9 | AILAGGPYEQF
TRBJ2-1 | 10 | TRBV7-6 | ASSLARSEQF
TRBJ1-1 | 11 | TRBV6-4 | ASSLDRGDEAF
TRBJ1-6 | 12 | TRBV18 | ASSPGRVNSPLH
TRBJ2-7 | 12 | TRBV25-1 | ASSEFGGIYEQY
TRBJ2-3 | 12 | TRBV6-5 | ATTQQGSTDTQY
TRBJ1-2 | 11 | TRBV25-1 | ASSGDRPYGYT
TRBJ2-3 | 10 | TRBV25-1 | ASMGPRTTQY
TRBJ1-6 | 13 | TRBV7-9 | ASSPIGQEGSPLH
TRBJ2-2 | 13 | TRBV14 | ASSETAGVVGELF
TRBJ2-5 | 13 | TRBV7-9 | ASSPRWTSDETQY
TRBJ1-1 | 12 | TRBV6-5 | ASSYGRENTEAF
TRBJ1-2 | 8 | TRBV28 | ASSRAGYT
TRBJ2-4 | 10 | TRBV15 | ATSPIVNIQY
TRBJ2-2 | 15 | TRBV7-9 | ASSPSGTGTNTGELF
TRBJ2-7 | 13 | TRBV5-1 | ASIPGQGFPSEQY
TRBJ1-2 | 14 | TRBV7-8 | ASSLAGGTGGYGYT
TRBJ1-1 | 11 | TRBV30 | AWNMDRNTEAF
TRBJ1-1 | 13 | TRBV7-2 | ASSLDPGVNTEAF
TRBJ1-5 | 11 | TRBV30 | AWEEGVNQPQH
TRBJ1-1 | 10 | TRBV2 | ASSHNPLEAF
TRBJ1-2 | 13 | TRBV9 | ASSVGLQGADGYT
TRBJ2-7 | 15 | TRBV27 | ASSLDRFGTQDYEQY
TRBJ1-5 | 10 | TRBV28 | ASSSPTQPQH
TRBJ1-5 | 13 | TRBV7-2 | ASSLVFGGGQPQH
TRBJ1-1 | 12 | TRBV25-1 | ASQWGDFGTEAF
TRBJ1-3 | 13 | TRBV6-6 | ASSPQGMGGNTIY
TRBJ2-5 | 11 | TRBV10-3 | AIRSGWEETQY
TRBJ1-2 | 12 | TRBV12-5 | ASGSRTYMDGYT
TRBJ2-5 | 9 | TRBV2 | ASKYQETQY
TRBJ2-2 | 12 | TRBV29-1 | SVVGGTSTGELF
TRBJ1-5 | 11 | TRBV7-2 | ASSRKGGSPQH
TRBJ2-3 | 12 | TRBV30 | AWMIVEGGDTQY